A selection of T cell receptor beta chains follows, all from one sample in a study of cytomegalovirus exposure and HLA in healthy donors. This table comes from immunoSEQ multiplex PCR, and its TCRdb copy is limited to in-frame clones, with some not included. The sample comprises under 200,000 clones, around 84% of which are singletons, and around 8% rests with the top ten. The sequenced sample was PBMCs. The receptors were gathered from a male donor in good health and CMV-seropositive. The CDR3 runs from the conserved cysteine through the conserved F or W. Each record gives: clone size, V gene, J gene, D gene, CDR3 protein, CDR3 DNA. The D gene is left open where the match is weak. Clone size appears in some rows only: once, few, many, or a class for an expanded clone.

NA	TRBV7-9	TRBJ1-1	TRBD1	CASSDFGQGAIQNTEAFF	TGTGCCAGCAGCGATTTTGGACAGGGGGCTATCCAGAACACTGAAGCTTTCTTT
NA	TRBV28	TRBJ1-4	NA	CASSFEGYEKLFF	TGTGCCAGCAGTTTCGAGGGCTATGAAAAACTGTTTTTT
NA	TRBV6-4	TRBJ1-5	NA	CASSDSRVPREQPQHF	TGTGCCAGCAGTGACTCCCGGGTTCCTCGGGAGCAGCCCCAGCATTTT
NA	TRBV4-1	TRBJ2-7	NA	CASSQVEGFSYEQYF	TGCGCCAGCAGCCAAGTTGAGGGTTTCTCCTACGAGCAGTACTTC
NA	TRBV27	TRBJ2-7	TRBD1	CASSLIGQGASYEQYF	TGTGCCAGCAGTTTAATCGGACAGGGGGCTTCCTACGAGCAGTACTTC
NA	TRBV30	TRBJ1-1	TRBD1	CAWSPPDRWGTEAFF	TGTGCCTGGAGTCCTCCGGACAGGTGGGGCACTGAAGCTTTCTTT
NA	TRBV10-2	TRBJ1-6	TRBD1	CASSAWDRGSPLHF	TGCGCCAGCAGTGCCTGGGACAGGGGATCACCCCTCCACTTT
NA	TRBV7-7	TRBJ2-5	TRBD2	CASSPGLGRETQYF	TGTGCCAGCAGCCCCGGACTAGGTCGGGAGACCCAGTACTTC
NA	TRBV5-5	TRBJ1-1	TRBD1	CASSSMPGQRYDEAFF	TGTGCCAGCAGTTCCATGCCGGGACAGCGGTATGATGAAGCTTTCTTT
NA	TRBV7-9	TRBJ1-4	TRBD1	CASSLGGQGNNEKLFF	TGTGCCAGCAGCTTAGGGGGACAGGGTAACAATGAAAAACTGTTTTTT
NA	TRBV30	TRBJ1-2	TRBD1	CAYAWDRRYGYTF	TGTGCCTACGCTTGGGACAGGCGCTATGGCTACACCTTC
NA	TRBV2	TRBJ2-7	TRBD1	CASSNRGGAAEQYF	TGTGCCAGCAGTAACAGGGGTGGGGCCGCCGAGCAGTACTTC
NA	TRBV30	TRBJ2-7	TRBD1	CAWSVYDRAYEQYF	TGTGCCTGGAGTGTATACGACAGGGCCTACGAGCAGTACTTC
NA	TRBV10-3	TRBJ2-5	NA	CAISDSSGSETQYF	TGTGCCATCAGTGACTCGTCAGGGTCAGAGACCCAGTACTTC
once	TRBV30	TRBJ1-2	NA	CAWSVQNAGYGYTF	TGTGCCTGGAGTGTACAAAACGCAGGCTATGGCTACACCTTC
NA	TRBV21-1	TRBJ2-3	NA	CASSTHPQITDTQYF	TGTGCCAGCAGCACCCACCCACAGATCACAGATACGCAGTATTTT
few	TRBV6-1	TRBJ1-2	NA	CASSEVVVHGYTF	TGTGCCAGCAGTGAAGTCGTAGTCCATGGCTACACCTTC
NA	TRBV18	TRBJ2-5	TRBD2	CASSPTSGTQETQYF	TGTGCCAGCTCACCGACTAGCGGGACCCAAGAGACCCAGTACTTC
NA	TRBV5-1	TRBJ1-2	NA	CASSLGLQGLYGYTF	TGCGCCAGCAGCTTGGGCCTGCAGGGTTTGTATGGCTACACCTTC
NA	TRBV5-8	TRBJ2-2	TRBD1	CASRQTGGITGELFF	TGTGCCAGCAGGCAGACAGGGGGAATCACCGGGGAGCTGTTTTTT
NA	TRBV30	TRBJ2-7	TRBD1	CAWRGTGRYEQYF	TGTGCCTGGAGGGGGACAGGGCGTTACGAGCAGTACTTC
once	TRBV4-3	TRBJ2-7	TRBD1	CASSPWMDRADEQYF	TGCGCCAGCAGCCCATGGATGGACAGGGCGGACGAGCAGTACTTC
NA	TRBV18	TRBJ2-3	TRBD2	CASSSTSGRDTDTQYF	TGTGCCAGCTCGTCAACCAGCGGGAGGGACACAGATACGCAGTATTTT
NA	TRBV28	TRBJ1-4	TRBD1	CASRPGQVNEKLFF	TGTGCCAGCAGACCGGGACAGGTTAATGAAAAACTGTTTTTT
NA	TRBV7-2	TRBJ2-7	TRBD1	CASSLAGQGWHEQYF	TGTGCCAGCAGCTTAGCCGGACAGGGATGGCACGAGCAGTACTTC
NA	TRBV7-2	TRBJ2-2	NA	CASSLGSPETGELFF	TGTGCCAGCAGCTTAGGAAGTCCTGAGACCGGGGAGCTGTTTTTT
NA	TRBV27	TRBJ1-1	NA	CASRAGGGRNTEAFF	TGTGCCAGCAGGGCCGGGGGAGGACGGAACACTGAAGCTTTCTTT
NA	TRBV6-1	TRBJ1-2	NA	CASSERDTNGYTF	TGTGCCAGCAGTGAAAGGGACACGAATGGCTACACCTTC
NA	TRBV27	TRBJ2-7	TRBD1	CASSKEGTGTPYEQYF	TGTGCCAGCAGCAAAGAGGGGACAGGGACCCCCTACGAGCAGTACTTC
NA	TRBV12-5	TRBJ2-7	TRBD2	CASWGRAGVPTSYEQYF	TGTGCTAGTTGGGGGAGGGCGGGAGTTCCCACCTCCTACGAGCAGTACTTC
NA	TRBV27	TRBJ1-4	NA	CASSLQTPGSTNEKLFF	TGTGCCAGCAGTTTACAAACCCCAGGATCAACTAATGAAAAACTGTTTTTT
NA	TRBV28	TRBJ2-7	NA	CASTPEHRAPYEQYF	TGTGCCAGCACCCCAGAACACAGGGCCCCCTACGAGCAGTACTTC
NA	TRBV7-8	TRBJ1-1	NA	CASSYNWGDTEAFF	TGTGCCAGCAGCTACAATTGGGGGGACACTGAAGCTTTCTTT
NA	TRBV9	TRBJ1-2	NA	CASTPQVVSPNYGYTF	TGTGCCAGCACCCCTCAGGTCGTCTCCCCTAACTATGGCTACACCTTC
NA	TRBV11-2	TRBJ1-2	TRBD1	CASSPGGGQGGYGYTF	TGTGCCAGCAGCCCCGGGGGCGGACAGGGGGGCTATGGCTACACCTTC
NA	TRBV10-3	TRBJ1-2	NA	CAISESSLDGYTF	TGTGCCATCAGTGAGTCGAGTCTTGATGGCTACACCTTC
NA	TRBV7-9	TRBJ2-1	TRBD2	CASSSVTSGSSYNEQFF	TGTGCCAGCAGCTCTGTGACTAGCGGGAGCTCCTACAATGAGCAGTTCTTC
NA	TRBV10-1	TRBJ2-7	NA	CASPPDELYEQYF	TGCGCCAGCCCCCCCGATGAACTGTACGAGCAGTACTTC